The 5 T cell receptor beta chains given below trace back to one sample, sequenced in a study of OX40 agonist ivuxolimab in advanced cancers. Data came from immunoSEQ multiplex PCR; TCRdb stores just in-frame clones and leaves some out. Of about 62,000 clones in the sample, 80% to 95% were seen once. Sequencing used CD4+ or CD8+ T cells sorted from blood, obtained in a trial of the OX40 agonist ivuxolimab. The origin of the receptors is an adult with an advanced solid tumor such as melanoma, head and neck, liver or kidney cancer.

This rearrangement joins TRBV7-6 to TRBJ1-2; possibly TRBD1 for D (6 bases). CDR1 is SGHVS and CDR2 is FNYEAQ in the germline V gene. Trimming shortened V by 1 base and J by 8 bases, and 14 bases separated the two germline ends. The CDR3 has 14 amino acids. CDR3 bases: TGTGCCAGCAGCTTAGAAGTACAGGGAGGAGGCTACACCTTC. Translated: CASSLEVQGGGYTF.

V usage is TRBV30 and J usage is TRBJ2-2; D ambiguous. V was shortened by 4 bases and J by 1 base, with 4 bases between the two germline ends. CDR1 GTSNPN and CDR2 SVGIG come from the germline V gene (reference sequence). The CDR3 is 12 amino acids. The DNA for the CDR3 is TGTGCCTGGAATTGGAACACCGGGGAGCTGTTTTTT. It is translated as CAWNWNTGELFF.

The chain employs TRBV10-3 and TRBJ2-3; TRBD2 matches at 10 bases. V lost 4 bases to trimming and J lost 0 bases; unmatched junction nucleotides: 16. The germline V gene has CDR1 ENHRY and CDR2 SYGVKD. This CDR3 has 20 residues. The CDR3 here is CAISGPSTSGKRASTDTQYF. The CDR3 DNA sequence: TGTGCCATCAGTGGACCCTCCACTAGCGGGAAACGAGCTAGCACAGATACGCAGTATTTT.

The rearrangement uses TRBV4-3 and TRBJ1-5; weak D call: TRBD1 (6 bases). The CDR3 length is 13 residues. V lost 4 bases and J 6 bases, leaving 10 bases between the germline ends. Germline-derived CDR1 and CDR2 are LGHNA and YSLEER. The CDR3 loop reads CASSPSGAQPQHF. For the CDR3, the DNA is TGCGCCAGCAGCCCCTCGGGGGCTCAGCCCCAGCATTTT.

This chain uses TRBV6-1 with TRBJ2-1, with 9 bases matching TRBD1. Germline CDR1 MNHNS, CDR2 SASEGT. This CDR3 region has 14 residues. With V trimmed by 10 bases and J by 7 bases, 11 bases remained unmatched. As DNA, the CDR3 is TGTGCCACCCGGCCGGGACAGGGTAATAATGAGCAGTTCTTC. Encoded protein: CATRPGQGNNEQFF.